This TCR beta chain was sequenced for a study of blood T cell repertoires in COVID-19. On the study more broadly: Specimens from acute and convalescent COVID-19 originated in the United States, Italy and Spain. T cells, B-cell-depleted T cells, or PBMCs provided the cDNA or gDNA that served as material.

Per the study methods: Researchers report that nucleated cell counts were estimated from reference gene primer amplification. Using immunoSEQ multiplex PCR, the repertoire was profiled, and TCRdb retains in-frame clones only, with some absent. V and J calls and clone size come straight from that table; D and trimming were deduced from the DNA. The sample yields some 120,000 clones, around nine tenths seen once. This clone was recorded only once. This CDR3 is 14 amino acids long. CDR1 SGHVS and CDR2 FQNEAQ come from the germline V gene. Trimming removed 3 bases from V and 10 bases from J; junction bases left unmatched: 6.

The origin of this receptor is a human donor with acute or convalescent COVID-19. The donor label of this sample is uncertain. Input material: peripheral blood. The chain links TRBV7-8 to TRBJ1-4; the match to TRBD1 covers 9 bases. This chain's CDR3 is CASSFRTGEVKLFF. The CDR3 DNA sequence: TGTGCCAGCAGCTTTCGGACAGGGGAAGTAAAACTGTTTTTT.